This T cell receptor beta chain is drawn from a study of blood T cell repertoires in COVID-19. About the study: PBMCs, B-cell-depleted T cells, or T cells were the source of the cDNA or gDNA that made up the material.

TCRdb's table, derived via immunoSEQ multiplex PCR, lists solely in-frame clones and lacks some. The sample holds some 150,000 clones, approximately 88% seen once. The CDR3 extends over 16 amino acids. CDR1 is SEHNR, CDR2 FQNEAQ, per germline (reference sequence). V gave up 0 bases and J gave up 0 bases, with 11 bases separating them. V is TRBV7-9 and J is TRBJ1-1; tentative D call: TRBD1 (6 bases). This receptor was taken from a man between 70 and 80 years old with acute or convalescent COVID-19. The sample consisted of peripheral blood. In nucleotides, the CDR3 is TGTGCCAGCAGCTTAGCGGGGGCAGCGATGAACACTGAAGCTTTCTTT. Protein product: CASSLAGAAMNTEAFF.